Listed below are T cell receptor beta chains from one sample, sequenced in a study of T cells in Graves' hyperthyroidism and ophthalmopathy. Each CDR3 protein is one row after TCRdb ran MiXCR on the multiplex PCR reads. Among hundreds of thousands of distinct CDR3 sequences listed, more than 15% were seen once. Sequencing used blood. The receptors derive from a woman between 18 and 29 years old with Graves' hyperthyroidism. Each CDR3 is given with its conserved first and last residue. Each record gives: clone size, V gene, D gene, J gene, CDR3 DNA, CDR3 protein. The D gene is left open where the match is weak. Rows may omit the clone size; those that give it use once, few, many or a size class.

abundance: many; v_gene: TRBV28; d_gene: NA; j_gene: TRBJ2-1; CDR3nt: TGTGCCAGCAGTACCAGGGTTAATGAGCAGTTCTTC; CDR3aa: CASSTRVNEQFF
abundance: NA; v_gene: TRBV9; d_gene: NA; j_gene: TRBJ1-1; CDR3nt: TGTGCCAGCAGCGGAATCACAGGTCACCCCGACCGGAACACTGAAGCTTTCTTT; CDR3aa: CASSGITGHPDRNTEAFF
abundance: few; v_gene: TRBV19; d_gene: NA; j_gene: TRBJ2-2; CDR3nt: TGTGCCAGTAGTATAGCAGGGACGAACACCGGGGAGCTGTTTTTT; CDR3aa: CASSIAGTNTGELFF
abundance: many; v_gene: TRBV7-9; d_gene: NA; j_gene: TRBJ2-7; CDR3nt: TGTGCCAGCAGCTCAGGGTTTCGTGAGCAGTACTTC; CDR3aa: CASSSGFREQYF
abundance: many; v_gene: TRBV2; d_gene: NA; j_gene: TRBJ2-1; CDR3nt: TGTGCCAGCAGTGAAGTACAGGCCCTCTCCTACAATGAGCAGTTCTTC; CDR3aa: CASSEVQALSYNEQFF
abundance: many; v_gene: TRBV12-3/TRBV12-4; d_gene: NA; j_gene: TRBJ1-2; CDR3nt: TGTGCCAGCAGTTTAGGCGGGACCTTATATGGCTACACCTTC; CDR3aa: CASSLGGTLYGYTF
abundance: few; v_gene: TRBV9; d_gene: NA; j_gene: TRBJ2-5; CDR3nt: TGTGCCAGCAGCGCAGGACTGATCCAAGAGACCCAGTACTTC; CDR3aa: CASSAGLIQETQYF
abundance: many; v_gene: TRBV2; d_gene: TRBD2; j_gene: TRBJ2-7; CDR3nt: TGTGCCAGTTATTCCGGGACTATCTCCTACGAGCAGTACTTC; CDR3aa: CASYSGTISYEQYF
abundance: NA; v_gene: TRBV20-1; d_gene: NA; j_gene: TRBJ1-4; CDR3nt: TGCAGTGCTAGAGAAATACGTATGGGCGGACTATTTGAAAAACTGTTTTTT; CDR3aa: CSAREIRMGGLFEKLFF
abundance: many; v_gene: TRBV2; d_gene: NA; j_gene: TRBJ1-2; CDR3nt: TGTGCCAGCAATGAGGGCCTTCACGCTTATGGCTACACCTTC; CDR3aa: CASNEGLHAYGYTF
abundance: many; v_gene: TRBV5-8; d_gene: TRBD2; j_gene: TRBJ2-2; CDR3nt: TGTGCCAGCAGCTCTAGCGGAAGGAACACCGGGGAGCTGTTTTTT; CDR3aa: CASSSSGRNTGELFF